This T cell receptor (beta chain) was sequenced during a study of cytomegalovirus exposure and HLA in healthy donors (dated 2017 in TCRdb). As for the study more broadly: An earlier analysis of approximately 640 of the donors reported approximately 290 Gb of sequence data and 120 million or so unique TCR beta sequences from roughly 200 million T cells. An early release covering around 630 HLA-typed donors comprised about 300 gigabases of sequencing data and roughly 85 million unique TCR sequences. The genetic ancestry cluster associated with self-reported Caucasian donors included approximately 85% of the roughly 380 genotyped donors. The aim of the study was to test whether cataloging public T cell receptors could identify signatures of past pathogen exposure. The study profiled the T cell repertoires of hundreds of subjects by immunosequencing and related them to cytomegalovirus serostatus. A separate validation cohort of over a hundred different subjects was used in addition to the roughly 670-subject first cohort. To predict cytomegalovirus infection status, the study combined high-throughput TCR immunosequencing, statistical association of individual TCRs with disease status, and machine learning. A later analysis re-examined previously published TCR beta repertoires from more than 600 donors and added high-resolution HLA genotyping to investigate patterns of TCR occurrence. Rather than drawing on any new phenotypic data, the later analysis identified candidate immune exposures from TCR beta sequences and the way those sequences occurred across donors. To decide whether each TCR beta V gene segment behaved as functional or pseudogenic, an earlier analysis of some 580 of the donors relied on high-throughput TCR beta sequencing. Donor age, sex, ethnicity and CMV serostatus were compiled alongside the repertoire data. In a later genetic analysis, genome-wide SNP genotypes for about 55% of the 666 donors were used, and that subset was treated as a discovery cohort. All discovery cohort repertoires had been generated on a single sequencing platform. Class I and class II HLA loci were covered by the typing at four-digit resolution. The number of typed donors differed by locus: 629-630 for A, B, C, DRB1 and DQB1; some 500 for DQA1; approximately 610 for DPA1; and 400 to 480 for DPB1. Several DR-DQ haplotypes were treated as single units for association and clustering because of strong linkage in the cohort. Across under 500 genotyped donors of the cohort, an average of roughly 200,000 unique TCR beta nucleotide sequences per donor were sequenced, and around 19% of those sequences were non-productive.

Receptor libraries were prepared by the immunoSEQ multiplex PCR assay. For the multiplex PCR, a mixture combining 60 forward primers for TCR Vbeta segments and 13 reverse primers for TCR Jbeta segments was used. The CDR3 region of rearranged TCR beta genes was amplified from genomic DNA with a multiplex PCR assay. The amplified TCR beta libraries were sequenced on the Illumina HiSeq System as 87-base-pair reads. On the authors' methods: Across the 500 to 700 repertoires, a later analysis counted roughly 84 million unique TCR beta chains, 8.5 million to 12 million of which were shared by at least two donors. Raw reads were error-corrected and collapsed into unique sequences by a nearest-neighbor algorithm in which closely related sequences were merged to remove PCR and sequencing errors. CDR3 sequences were aligned to IMGT reference sequences to assign V, D and J gene segments. For a sequence to be retained, a match of at least six nucleotides to both a V gene segment and a J gene segment was required. A rearrangement was called productive if the CDR3 had no stop codons and remained in frame with V and J, and every other rearrangement was called non-productive. CDR3 was defined by IMGT convention, running from the second conserved V-encoded cysteine to the conserved J-encoded phenylalanine. The earlier analysis of 550 to 650 of the donors excluded any sequence lacking an unambiguous match to a single V gene segment. An earlier analysis of 587 of the donors classified V segments as functional when productive rearrangements were above 56.7% and as segregating when the standard deviation between donors was above 5%. A statistical classification framework was built to diagnose cytomegalovirus status from the catalog of TCR beta chain sequences. V and J gene assignment, in a later analysis, came from comparing TCR nucleotide sequences with IMGT/GENE-DB human TR gene sequences. Using the TCRdist pipeline, a later analysis assigned CDR3 sequences along with most-parsimonious VDJ recombination scenarios. In a later analysis, each TCR beta chain was defined by its CDR3 amino acid sequence together with its V-gene family, and reads without a unique V-gene family were excluded. A later analysis removed 450 to 600 highly shared, low-generation-probability nucleotide sequences to deal with suspected cross-contamination and a sequencing artifact. A later analysis calculated a clonal expansion index for each public chain from normalized within-repertoire ranks of inferred template counts. Generation probabilities in a later analysis came from a VDJ recombination model fitted to out-of-frame rearrangements, and those results were checked against IGoR. In a later analysis, hypergeometric tests were used to score TCR-TCR, TCR-HLA and TCR-CMV co-occurrence, with a repertoire-size bias correction applied to TCR pairs. A later analysis estimated false discovery rates by permuting HLA or CMV assignments 20 times. In a later analysis, co-occurring TCRs were grouped using DBSCAN, with TCRdist sequence similarity added in when clustering inside HLA-allele-positive subsets. Co-occurrence clustering excluded repertoires with fewer than 30,000 or more than 120,000 public chains, plus five with anomalous nucleotide sharing. Imported from immuneACCESS, the table was reduced by TCRdb to in-frame sequences with V and J called. These copies leave out some clones; in studies compared against another copy, an unresolved V gene accounts for under half, and the cause of the remainder is not known. The V and J calls and the clone size are those of that table, but D and trimming were determined from the DNA. The table for this sample lists a few hundred thousand clones; 70% to 85% of them were counted only once. The ten largest clones add up to approximately 0.22% of the sample.

This clone was observed a handful of times. This clone's antigen is unknown. Nothing much larger sits one base from this clone, and base qualities are not available. The cohort consisted of approximately 670 healthy bone marrow donors. At the time of sampling, every cohort member was nominally healthy, though immune exposures that went unrecorded were likely present. The donor tested CMV seronegative, placing the donor among the 300 to 400 seronegative members of the cohort. A peripheral blood sample was collected from each donor, and TCR beta sequencing was performed on peripheral blood mononuclear cells. The Qiagen DNeasy Blood Extraction Kit was used to extract genomic DNA from the blood cell samples. CDR1 SGHRS and CDR2 YFSETQ were looked up in the germline V gene. Relative to germline, V is missing 4 bases and J is missing 1 base, with 5 bases of the junction outside any gene match. From cysteine to phenylalanine, the CDR3 is 15 amino acids long. The entry retains the CDR3 DNA only, 45 bases that are in frame from base 1.

Paper-wide results and their limitations: In a later analysis, TCR association rates were found to vary across HLA loci, with the most associated TCRs seen for DRB1 alleles and the fewest for HLA-C alleles. Because counts were too low, about 18 rarely observed V segments, including chromosome 9 orphons, were excluded from the earlier analysis of around 590 of the donors. Most TCR sequences were observed very rarely across donors, whereas some public TCRs were present in many individuals. Several of the top co-occurrence clusters appeared to be linked to parvovirus B19, influenza, CMV and Epstein-Barr virus, according to a later analysis. A further reported finding was that TCR beta sequences accurately predicted the HLA-A and HLA-B alleles for most subjects in the first cohort. In both the original and validation cohorts, the classifier was reported to diagnose cytomegalovirus status with high specificity and sensitivity. A later genetic analysis associated a missense DCLRE1C variant with V-gene and J-gene trimming of TCR beta chains, and an independent cohort replicated the association. In a later genetic analysis, fewer N-insertions in productive TCRs were reported among donors in an Asian-associated ancestry cluster than the roughly 700-donor mean. Some IMGT-functional V segments, including TRBV6-2 and TRBV6-3, could not be distinguished by the 87-base-pair reads and were therefore excluded. The authors suggested that the approach could potentially be generalized to other disease states and immunological phenotypes. In vitro tests confirmed that a few of the cytomegalovirus-associated TCR beta chains recognize cytomegalovirus antigens. Linkage disequilibrium might explain the correlated functional status among segregating V segments, but an unknown experimental factor could not be excluded. At a false discovery rate of 0.05, a later analysis linked approximately 18,000 TCR beta sequences to specific HLA alleles. Compared with equally common non-associated chains, HLA-associated TCR beta chains in a later analysis were more clonally expanded and had lower generation probabilities. Most CMV-associated TCR beta chains appeared to be HLA-restricted in a later analysis, and the HLA associations seemed to be driven largely by CMV exposure. The sequencing pipeline was judged likely to have produced a cluster of highly shared sequence variants as a technical artifact. Because HLA typing was unavailable for some donors at each locus, only the typed subset was used in association tests. The cohort was sequenced for TCR beta chains only, and without alpha or paired-chain data the features that could be detected were limited. In an earlier analysis of 450 to 750 of the donors, most TCR beta V segments appeared in productive rearrangements about 87% or about 30% of the time, broadly matching IMGT annotations. For the cohort, immune exposure information was limited to CMV serostatus. The study listed 164 TCR beta chains as associated with cytomegalovirus. When HLA alleles, especially DR and DQ, strongly co-occurred, TCR associations were difficult to assign to individual alleles. The presence/absence analyses assumed that sequencing depth was roughly uniform across donors, and that assumption may not be true.

The sequence is built from TRBV5-1 and TRBJ2-1; 7 junctional bases match TRBD1. Material for sequencing was PBMCs. The source is a girl aged 2 to 10 in good health and CMV-seronegative. The CDR3 protein sequence reads: CASSATGQSYNEQFF. The nucleotides read TGCGCCAGCAGCGCGACAGGGCAATCCTACAATGAGCAGTTCTTC.